This T cell receptor beta chain was retrieved from a study of blood T cell repertoires in COVID-19. TCRdb's table, derived via immunoSEQ multiplex PCR, lists solely in-frame clones and lacks some. The profile shows approximately 180,000 clones, 76% of them singletons. CDR1 LGHNA and CDR2 YSLEER come from the germline V gene. V shed 1 base, J shed 6 bases, and the junction held 9 bases outside the gene matches. The CDR3 spans 17 residues. V is TRBV4-3 and J is TRBJ2-2; 9 bases line up with TRBD1. The sequenced material came from PBMCs or T cells enriched from blood (not recorded which). This receptor was taken from a woman between 45 and 60 years old with acute COVID-19. In DNA form, the CDR3 reads TGCGCCAGCAGCCAAGTAAGGGACAGGGTCGGCGCCGGGGAGCTGTTTTTT. Amino acid sequence: CASSQVRDRVGAGELFF.